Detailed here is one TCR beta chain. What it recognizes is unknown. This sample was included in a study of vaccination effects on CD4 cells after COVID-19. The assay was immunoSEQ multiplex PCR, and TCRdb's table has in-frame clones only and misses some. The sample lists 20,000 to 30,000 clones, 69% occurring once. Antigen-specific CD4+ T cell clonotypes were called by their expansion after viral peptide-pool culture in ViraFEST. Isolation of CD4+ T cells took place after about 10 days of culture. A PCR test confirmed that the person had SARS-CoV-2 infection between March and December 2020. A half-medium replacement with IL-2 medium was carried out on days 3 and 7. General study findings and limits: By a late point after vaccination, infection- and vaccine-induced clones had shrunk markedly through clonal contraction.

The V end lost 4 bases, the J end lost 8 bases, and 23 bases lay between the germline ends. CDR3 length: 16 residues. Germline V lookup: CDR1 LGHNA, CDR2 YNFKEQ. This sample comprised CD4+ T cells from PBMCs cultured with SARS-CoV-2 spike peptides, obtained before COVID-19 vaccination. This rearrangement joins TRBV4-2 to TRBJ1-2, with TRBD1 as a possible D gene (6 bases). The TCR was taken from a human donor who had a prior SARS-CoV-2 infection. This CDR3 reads CASSPQTGTPSAGYTF. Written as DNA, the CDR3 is TGTGCCAGCAGCCCTCAGACGGGGACACCCAGCGCAGGCTACACCTTC.